This is a list of T cell receptor beta chains from one sample in a study of OX40 agonist ivuxolimab in advanced cancers. Libraries were prepared by immunoSEQ multiplex PCR; TCRdb keeps only in-frame clonotypes and omits some of them. The table includes tens of thousands of clones, 70% to 90% detected once. Sequencing was performed on CD4+ or CD8+ T cells sorted from blood, taken in a trial of the OX40 agonist ivuxolimab. Every receptor here comes from an adult with an advanced solid tumor such as melanoma, head and neck, liver or kidney cancer. Each CDR3 is given with its conserved first and last residue. The D gene is left open where the match is weak. Clone size appears in some rows only: once, few, many, or a class for an expanded clone.

V gene	D gene	J gene	clone size	CDR3 DNA	CDR3 protein
TRBV29-1	TRBD1	TRBJ2-2	-	TGCAGCGTTACACAGGGGAACGATTCCGGGGAGCTGTTTTTT	CSVTQGNDSGELFF
TRBV28	-	TRBJ1-3	-	TGTGCCAGCAGAGCCCCCCCCTCTGGAAACACCATATATTTT	CASRAPPSGNTIYF
TRBV28	-	TRBJ1-2	-	TGTGCCAGCAGTCTAGACAGCGGCTATGGCTACACCTTC	CASSLDSGYGYTF
TRBV10-3	TRBD2	TRBJ2-7	-	TGTGCCATCAGAGGGGACCGAGCGGGGAGCGAGCAGTACTTC	CAIRGDRAGSEQYF
TRBV7-2	-	TRBJ2-5	-	TGTGCCAGCAGCTTTGTCCCGGTTCGAGAGACCCAGTACTTC	CASSFVPVRETQYF
TRBV2	-	TRBJ2-1	-	TGTGCCAGAAAGGAGGTTAAGAGCTCCTACAATGAGCAGTTCTTC	CARKEVKSSYNEQFF
TRBV6-5	-	TRBJ1-2	-	TGTGCCAGCAGTTACTTGAGGACCCCGGGAGGCTACACCTTC	CASSYLRTPGGYTF
TRBV4-2	-	TRBJ1-4	-	TGTGCCAGCAGCCGAGACCCCCGGGATGAAAAACTGTTTTTT	CASSRDPRDEKLFF
TRBV10-3	-	TRBJ1-4	-	TGTGCCATCAGTGAGTCGAAAGGACAGTCTAATGAAAAACTGTTTTTT	CAISESKGQSNEKLFF
TRBV6-5	-	TRBJ2-7	-	TGTGCCAGCAAAGGGGGATATTCCTACGAGCAGTACTTC	CASKGGYSYEQYF
TRBV7-8	TRBD2	TRBJ2-7	-	TGTGCCAGCAGCAAGACTAGCGGGACCTACGAGCAGTACTTC	CASSKTSGTYEQYF
TRBV6-5	TRBD1	TRBJ2-7	-	TGTGCCAGCAGTGACCGGGACAGGGGGAACGAGCAGTACTTC	CASSDRDRGNEQYF
TRBV19	TRBD1	TRBJ2-2	-	TGTGCCAGTAGAACCGCGGGACAGGGAGCGAACACCGGGGAGCTGTTTTTT	CASRTAGQGANTGELFF
TRBV28	-	TRBJ1-1	-	TGTGCCAGCAGTTCCTTGTCCCACACTGAAGCTTTCTTT	CASSSLSHTEAFF
TRBV7-2	-	TRBJ1-2	-	TGTGCCAGCAGCTTAGGAGGGAACTATGGCTACACCTTC	CASSLGGNYGYTF
TRBV5-6	-	TRBJ2-7	-	TGTGCCAGCAGCTTTCCCGATTCCTACGAGCAGTACTTC	CASSFPDSYEQYF
TRBV30	-	TRBJ1-1	-	TGTGCCTGGAGTGCCGACAGACGGAACACTGAAGCTTTCTTT	CAWSADRRNTEAFF
TRBV7-9	TRBD1	TRBJ1-6	-	TGTGCCAGCAGTACCGGACAGGGACATTCACCCCTCCACTTT	CASSTGQGHSPLHF
TRBV7-2	TRBD1	TRBJ2-3	once	TGTGCCAGCAGCAAACAGGGGACAGATACGCAGTATTTT	CASSKQGTDTQYF
TRBV19	-	TRBJ2-6	-	TGTGCCAGTACTCCCCAGACCTCTGGGGCCAACGTCCTGACTTTC	CASTPQTSGANVLTF
TRBV11-2	TRBD2	TRBJ2-7	-	TGTGCCAGCAGCTTAGATAGCGGGGCCGGGGGGTACGAGCAGTACTTC	CASSLDSGAGGYEQYF
TRBV11-3	-	TRBJ2-5	-	TGTGCCAGCAGCTTAAGTCCCCAAGAGACCCAGTACTTC	CASSLSPQETQYF
TRBV7-9	TRBD2	TRBJ2-7	-	TGTGCCAGCAGCTCCTCCGGGCGGGGGGCCGGCTACGAGCAGTACTTC	CASSSSGRGAGYEQYF
TRBV11-3	TRBD2	TRBJ2-1	-	TGTGCCAGCAGCTTATTCAGCGGGAAACTGGGGACCGAGTATGAGCAGTTCTTC	CASSLFSGKLGTEYEQFF
TRBV29-1	-	TRBJ2-7	once	TGCAGCACCTCCAGGGCCCTAGACTCCGAGCAGTACTTC	CSTSRALDSEQYF
TRBV18	-	TRBJ2-2	-	TGTGCCAGCTCACTCTATCTAGGGAACACCGGGGAGCTGTTTTTT	CASSLYLGNTGELFF
TRBV18	-	TRBJ2-2	-	TGTGCCAGCTCATCCGCTAGCGCAGCCGGGGAGCTGTTTTTT	CASSSASAAGELFF
TRBV30	-	TRBJ1-5	-	TGTGCCTGGACCGTCGGGGTTTTAGGCAATCAGCCCCAGCATTTT	CAWTVGVLGNQPQHF
TRBV10-3	-	TRBJ2-7	-	TGTGCCATCAGCACCTCAAAAGGGGAGCAGTACTTC	CAISTSKGEQYF
TRBV30	-	TRBJ2-7	-	TGTGCCTGGAGTGCCTCGGATCGAGTCGAGCAGTACTTC	CAWSASDRVEQYF
TRBV29-1	-	TRBJ2-5	-	TGCAGCGTTGGGCCACAAGGAGAGACCCAGTACTTC	CSVGPQGETQYF
TRBV19	-	TRBJ1-2	once	TGTGCCAGTAGTATCACAATTCAGACTAACTATGGCTACACCTTC	CASSITIQTNYGYTF
TRBV6-7	-	TRBJ2-3	once	TGTGCCAGCAGTTACTGCCATATCACAGATACGCAGTATTTT	CASSYCHITDTQYF
TRBV11-1	TRBD1	TRBJ1-1	-	TGTGCCAGCAGCACTCGACAGGGGAACACTGAAGCTTTCTTT	CASSTRQGNTEAFF
TRBV6-6	TRBD2	TRBJ2-1	-	TGTGCCAGCAGCTCCGGGAGGATGACCTACAATGAGCAGTTCTTC	CASSSGRMTYNEQFF
TRBV9	-	TRBJ2-7	-	TGTGCCAGCAGCGCCAGGGGGAGGGAGCAGTACTTC	CASSARGREQYF
TRBV9	TRBD2	TRBJ2-7	-	TGTGCCAGCAGCGAGGGACTAGCGGGACCTTACGAGCAGTACTTC	CASSEGLAGPYEQYF
TRBV6-6	TRBD2	TRBJ2-2	-	TGTGCCACCAGGGAGGGAGCTAGCACCGGGGAGCTGTTTTTT	CATREGASTGELFF
TRBV5-6	-	TRBJ2-1	once	TGTGCCAGCAGCTTGGACGGCGGTAAATTCTTC	CASSLDGGKFF